These 32 T cell receptor beta chains originate from one sample sequenced in a study of blood T cell repertoires in COVID-19 (TCRdb year 2020). The library was obtained by the immunoSEQ multiplex PCR assay. The source is immuneACCESS, and TCRdb retained only in-frame sequences with V and J called. Part of the clones is not carried over; for the studies checked, unresolved V genes explain less than half of this, and the remainder is unexplained. Here the sample has 300,000 or so clones; more than 75% occur a single time. Over 1% of the sample belongs to the ten largest clones. Sequencing was performed on peripheral blood. All receptors derive from a man aged 65 to 85 with acute or convalescent COVID-19.

The chain employs TRBV13 and TRBJ1-3; D is uncertain. The CDR3 loop spans 15 amino acids. Trimming took off 4 bases at V and 1 base at J, with 11 bases between the two ends. Germline CDR1 reads PRHDT; CDR2 reads FYEKMQ (reference sequence). The CDR3 DNA is TGTGCCAGCAGCTACTTCGCGAGATCTGGAAACACCATATATTTT. Its protein is CASSYFARSGNTIYF.

CDR3 sequence: CASTVDRVDQPQHF. The CDR3 nucleotides are TGTGCCAGCACCGTGGACAGGGTAGATCAGCCCCAGCATTTT. The rearrangement links TRBV6-5 to TRBJ1-5; 8 bases are shared with TRBD1. Germline CDR1 and CDR2: MNHEY and SVGAGI. Germline trimming cut 7 bases from V and 5 bases from J; bases unmatched to any gene: 7. The CDR3 length is 14 residues.

This chain connects TRBV7-6 to TRBJ2-2; TRBD2 aligns across 10 bases. The germline CDR1 and CDR2 sequences are SGHVS and FNYEAQ. Trimming cost V 1 base and J 3 bases; bases outside gene matches: 11. The CDR3 contains 19 residues. The CDR3 is CASSLGASGSSVYTGELFF. The CDR3 DNA follows: TGTGCCAGCAGCTTAGGCGCTAGCGGGAGTTCGGTTTACACCGGGGAGCTGTTTTTT.

V usage is TRBV23-1 and J usage is TRBJ1-5; unclear D gene. TRBV23-1 belongs to the ORF category, with a function that is uncertain. The V end lost 3 bases, the J end lost 2 bases, and 8 bases lay between the germline ends. CDR3 length: 14 amino acids. The DNA of the CDR3 is TGCGCCAGCAGTCACCGACTGTGCAATCAGCCCCAGCATTTT. This encodes CASSHRLCNQPQHF.

The chain links TRBV10-3 to TRBJ2-3; D is perhaps TRBD1 (5 bases). Deletions cut 4 bases from V and 2 bases from J, with 13 bases between. CDR3 length equals 15 residues. Germline CDR1 reads ENHRY; CDR2 reads SYGVKD. The CDR3 bases are TGTGCCATCAGTGGCGGCCAGGGATACACAGATACGCAGTATTTT. Its protein is CAISGGQGYTDTQYF.

This chain uses TRBV27 with TRBJ2-1; TRBD1 agrees at 11 bases. The CDR3 extends over 14 amino acids. Germline loops: CDR1 MNHEY, CDR2 SMNVEV (reference sequence). The junction had 3 bases not matched to a gene; V was cut back by 4 bases and J by 7 bases. The CDR3 DNA reads as TGTGCCAGCAGTTACCGGGACAGGGGGAATGAGCAGTTCTTC. As protein: CASSYRDRGNEQFF.

The chain combines TRBV7-9 with TRBJ2-3; TRBD1 is a possible D gene (6 bases). Germline lookup yields CDR1 SEHNR and CDR2 FQNEAQ (reference sequence). Trimming took off 0 bases at V and 4 bases at J, with 17 bases between the two ends. The CDR3 loop spans 17 amino acids. CDR3 loop: CASSLALAGAMSDTQYF. CDR3 nucleotide sequence: TGTGCCAGCAGCTTAGCGCTGGCAGGGGCTATGTCAGATACGCAGTATTTT.

This clone was detected only a few times. The chain employs TRBV5-1 and TRBJ2-7, with 9 nucleotides matching TRBD1. V was pared by 5 bases and J by 0 bases, with 6 bases of the junction left unmatched. CDR1 is SGHRS and CDR2 is YFSETQ in the germline V gene. The CDR3 extends over 15 amino acids. CDR3 sequence (DNA): TGCGCCAGCAGTTTTGGACAGGGGTACTCCTACGAGCAGTACTTC. As protein: CASSFGQGYSYEQYF.

With respect to this clone: The same CDR3 also results from other DNA sequences found in this sample. V gene TRBV5-1 combines with J gene TRBJ1-2; 7 bases are shared with TRBD1. This CDR3 has 14 residues. Germline V CDR1 and CDR2: SGHRS, YFSETQ. Trimming removed 2 bases from V and 2 bases from J; junction bases left unmatched: 3. The CDR3 here is CASSLTTGNYGYTF. CDR3 DNA: TGCGCCAGCAGCTTAACGACAGGGAACTATGGCTACACCTTC.

The rearrangement joins TRBV5-4 to TRBJ2-5; the match to TRBD1 covers 8 bases. With 1 base clipped from V and 5 bases from J, the junction kept 1 base outside the gene matches. The CDR3 extends over 13 amino acids. The germline CDR1 and CDR2 sequences are SGHNT and YYREEE (reference sequence). The CDR3 DNA is TGTGCCAGCAGCTTGCAGGGGGCGGAGACCCAGTACTTC. Translating gives CASSLQGAETQYF.

Turning to this clone: Other DNA sequences in the sample encode the same CDR3. The chain links TRBV6-5 to TRBJ1-1, with 8 positions matching TRBD1. Germline CDR1 is MNHEY and CDR2 is SVGAGI. The CDR3 length is 14 residues. Trimming at V came to 5 bases and at J to 4 bases, leaving 6 bases not matched to a gene. CDR3 sequence: CASSQRTGGTEAFF. CDR3 DNA sequence: TGTGCCAGCAGTCAAAGAACAGGGGGCACTGAAGCTTTCTTT.

The chain has TRBV6-2 or TRBV6-3 and TRBJ2-1; 8 bases match TRBD2. With V trimmed by 0 bases and J by 2 bases, 12 bases remained unmatched. The CDR3 has 19 residues. Germline V gene sequence: CDR1 MNHEY, CDR2 SVGEGT. The CDR3 DNA is TGTGCCAGCAGTTACTCGAGAGGGGCGGGAGGACAACCCTACAATGAGCAGTTCTTC. Protein product: CASSYSRGAGGQPYNEQFF.

The chain employs TRBV7-9 and TRBJ1-1; no definite D call. Germline V lookup: CDR1 SEHNR, CDR2 FQNEAQ (reference sequence). Trimming shortened V by 1 base and J by 1 base, and 10 bases separated the two germline ends. This CDR3 region has 15 residues. The CDR3 DNA sequence: TGTGCCAGCAGCTTAGGGCGACTCAAGAACACTGAAGCTTTCTTT. Residues: CASSLGRLKNTEAFF.

The CDR3 reads CASSAGTGGYNEQFF. Here the CDR3 DNA reads TGTGCCAGCAGCGCCGGGACAGGGGGTTACAATGAGCAGTTCTTC. The chain employs TRBV7-2 and TRBJ2-1; 11 bases map to TRBD1. Germline V gene data show CDR1 as SGHTA and CDR2 as FQGNSA. This CDR3 has 15 amino acids. Germline trimming cut 5 bases from V and 4 bases from J; bases unmatched to any gene: 4.

This clone was seen a handful of times. The chain employs TRBV3-1 (or the pseudogene TRBV3-2) and TRBJ1-3, with D tentatively TRBD1 (5 bases). The germline V gene has CDR1 LGHDT and CDR2 YNNKEL (reference sequence). The CDR3 is 15 amino acids. The V end lost 1 base, the J end lost 3 bases, and 10 bases lay between the germline ends. The CDR3 sequence is CASSQGQGYGNTIYF. CDR3 nucleotides: TGTGCCAGCAGCCAAGGCCAGGGCTATGGAAACACCATATATTTT.

The rearrangement uses TRBV6-2 or TRBV6-3 and TRBJ2-7, with D tentatively TRBD2 (6 bases). The CDR3 runs 15 residues. Deletions cut 6 bases from V and 2 bases from J, with 17 bases between. Per germline, CDR1 MNHEY and CDR2 SVGEGT. CDR3 bases: TGTGCCAGCAGCCTTCGCGCGGGACTTACCTACGAGCAGTACTTC. Translating gives CASSLRAGLTYEQYF.

The chain employs TRBV3-1 (or the pseudogene TRBV3-2) and TRBJ2-2; D is possibly TRBD1 (7 bases). The CDR3 extends over 15 amino acids. The V end lost 5 bases, the J end lost 7 bases, and 17 bases lay between the germline ends. Germline V gives CDR1 LGHDT, CDR2 YNNKEL (reference sequence). CDR3: CASSLGLQGVGELFF. The CDR3 region has the DNA TGTGCCAGCAGCTTGGGACTCCAGGGGGTCGGGGAGCTGTTTTTT.

J is TRBJ2-3 and V is TRBV9; the D gene is possibly TRBD2 (5 bases). The CDR3 runs to 16 residues. V lost 4 bases to trimming and J lost 7 bases, with 22 bases between them. Germline lookup yields CDR1 SGDLS and CDR2 YYNGEE. CDR3 region: CASSPRVSRVVHTQYF. For the CDR3, the DNA is TGTGCCAGCAGCCCGCGGGTTAGCCGGGTTGTGCATACGCAGTATTTT. Variable domain in full (rest from reference TRBV9 and TRBJ2-3): DSGVTQTPKHLITATGQRVTLRCSPRSGDLSVYWYQQSLDQGLQFLIQYYNGEERAKGNILERFSAQQFPDLHSELNLSSLELGDSALYFCASSPRVSRVVHTQYFGPGTRLTVL.

In this sample, this clone turned up once. V usage is TRBV6-2 or TRBV6-3 and J usage is TRBJ2-1; 14 bases are a match to TRBD2. Losses at the gene ends were 5 bases for V and 9 bases for J; bases not matched to a gene: 9. This CDR3 spans 16 amino acids. Per germline, CDR1 MNHEY and CDR2 SVGEGT. This chain's CDR3 is CASSRGGLAGGTEQFF. As DNA, the CDR3 is TGTGCCAGCAGTCGCGGAGGACTAGCGGGAGGAACTGAGCAGTTCTTC.

This clone was seen just once. V is TRBV2 and J is TRBJ1-2; a weak D match, TRBD1 (5 bases). Trimming left V 3 bases short and J 4 bases short, with 6 bases between. Looked up from germline, CDR1 is SNHLY and CDR2 is FYNNEI. This CDR3 is 12 amino acids long. CDR3: CASSDGGYGYTF. In nucleotides, the CDR3 is TGTGCCAGCAGTGACGGGGGCTATGGCTACACCTTC.

This clone occurred once. J is TRBJ1-5 and V is TRBV30; no clear D. Trimming pared 3 bases from V and 5 bases from J, leaving 11 bases between. The germline gives CDR1 GTSNPN, CDR2 SVGIG (reference sequence). The CDR3 sequence is 13 residues long. This CDR3 reads CAWSRQPDQPQHF. Written as DNA, the CDR3 is TGTGCCTGGAGCCGACAACCAGATCAGCCCCAGCATTTT.

The chain has TRBV7-9 and TRBJ2-7, with a weak D call TRBD1 (5 bases). The CDR3 runs 14 residues. V gave up 4 bases and J gave up 6 bases, with 16 bases separating them. Germline CDR1 reads SEHNR; CDR2 reads FQNEAQ (reference sequence). The CDR3 sequence is CASSSRSRVSEQYF. The CDR3 nucleotides are TGTGCCAGCAGCTCAAGAAGCAGGGTCTCCGAGCAGTACTTC.

The rearrangement uses TRBV24-1 and TRBJ1-5; TRBD1 aligns across 7 bases. Per germline, CDR1 KGHDR and CDR2 SFDVKD. V shed 4 bases, J shed 7 bases, and the junction held 12 bases outside the gene matches. The CDR3 sequence is 16 residues long. This chain's CDR3 is CATSDPTTGRDQPQHF. The CDR3 DNA reads TGTGCCACCAGTGACCCTACGACAGGGAGAGACCAGCCCCAGCATTTT.

CDR3 nucleotides: TGTGCCAGCAGTTTACGGGACAGGGCCTACAATGAGCAGTTCTTC. Protein sequence: CASSLRDRAYNEQFF. The chain has TRBV28 and TRBJ2-1; TRBD1 matches at 9 bases. With 2 bases clipped from V and 2 bases from J, the junction kept 1 base outside the gene matches. Germline-derived CDR1 and CDR2 are MDHEN and SYDVKM. The CDR3 has 15 amino acids.

The V call is TRBV7-9, the J call TRBJ2-3, with no clear D. Germline lookup yields CDR1 SEHNR and CDR2 FQNEAQ (reference sequence). There are 14 residues in the CDR3. The V end lost 5 bases, the J end lost 1 base, and 10 bases lay between the germline ends. CDR3 amino acids: CASSPQIRTDTQYF. CDR3 bases: TGTGCCAGCAGCCCACAGATTCGCACAGATACGCAGTATTTT.

The V and J genes are TRBV30 and TRBJ1-5; no definite D call. Germline CDR1 GTSNPN, CDR2 SVGIG (reference sequence). This CDR3 has 13 residues. Between the trimmed V and J ends, which lost 1 base and 3 bases, there was a span of 7 bases. This CDR3 is CAWSARDNQPQHF. The CDR3 coding sequence is TGTGCCTGGAGTGCACGGGACAATCAGCCCCAGCATTTT.

The rearrangement uses TRBV6-5 and TRBJ2-1; tentative D call: TRBD2 (6 bases). Trimming shortened V by 5 bases and J by 5 bases, and 16 bases separated the two germline ends. Germline V gene sequence: CDR1 MNHEY, CDR2 SVGAGI. The CDR3 is made up of 15 amino acids. CDR3 amino acids: CASSTSLAQNNEQFF. CDR3 sequence (DNA): TGTGCCAGCAGTACCTCACTAGCCCAAAACAATGAGCAGTTCTTC.

The genes are TRBV6-5 and TRBJ2-1, with 11 bases aligning to TRBD2. The V gene end was trimmed by 6 bases and the J gene end by 7 bases; junction bases not matched to a gene: 5. Germline loops: CDR1 MNHEY, CDR2 SVGAGI. The CDR3 runs to 14 residues. The CDR3 nucleotides read TGTGCCAGCAGCATAGCGGGGGGGCTAAATGAGCAGTTCTTC. Protein: CASSIAGGLNEQFF.

CDR3: CASRPSGSGYEQYF. CDR3 bases: TGTGCCAGCAGACCTAGCGGGAGTGGATACGAGCAGTACTTC. The rearrangement joins TRBV3-1 (or the pseudogene TRBV3-2) to TRBJ2-7; TRBD2 matches 10 bases. The CDR3 spans 14 residues. Germline lookup yields CDR1 LGHDT and CDR2 YNNKEL (reference sequence). V trimming: 6 bases; J trimming: 4 bases; junction bases outside the gene matches: 6.

The chain couples TRBV27 to TRBJ2-1; TRBD1 aligns across 8 bases. CDR3 length: 13 residues. Germline V gene data show CDR1 as MNHEY and CDR2 as SMNVEV (reference sequence). Trimming removed 2 bases from V and 13 bases from J; junction bases left unmatched: 7. CDR3 sequence: CASSLDSGQGQFF. The CDR3, as DNA: TGTGCCAGCAGTTTAGATTCTGGACAGGGCCAGTTCTTC.

This clone has only one observation. The gene calls are TRBV6-2 or TRBV6-3 and TRBJ1-2; D is uncertain. Trimming left V 2 bases short and J 6 bases short, with 10 bases between. Germline CDR1 MNHEY, CDR2 SVGEGT. The CDR3 consists of 13 residues. The DNA of the CDR3 is TGTGCCAGCAGTTACGGGCAGAGCCATGGCTACACCTTC. Residues: CASSYGQSHGYTF.

The chain couples TRBV6-2 or TRBV6-3 to TRBJ2-7, with D perhaps matching TRBD2 (6 bases). V was trimmed by 5 bases and J by 5 bases, leaving 19 bases between them. Germline values: CDR1 MNHEY, CDR2 SVGEGT. This CDR3 is 15 amino acids long. The CDR3: CASSTPGTPTDEQYF. The CDR3 DNA sequence: TGTGCCAGCAGTACCCCCGGGACTCCCACCGACGAGCAGTACTTC.